This is a list of T cell receptor beta chains from one sample in a study of shared clonotypes between healthy human individuals. Profiled with immunoSEQ multiplex PCR; TCRdb holds only in-frame clones, not every one. Of 900,000 to 1,200,000 clones listed, about 84% are singletons. Sequenced sample: memory CD4+ T cells from PBMCs. These receptors were obtained from a man aged 18 to 35 in good health. Some clones in this sample may be carry-over from other donors' samples. Each CDR3 is given with its conserved first and last residue. D genes are given only for firm matches. Only part of the rows carry a size: once, few, many, or a class if the clone is expanded.

TRBJ2-7 | NA | TRBV6-5 | 15 | once | TGTGCCAGCAGTCTGGACCCTGTGGCCGGGCGAGAGCAGTACTTC | CASSLDPVAGREQYF
TRBJ2-2 | TRBD1 | TRBV18 | 16 | NA | TGTGCCAGCTCAGCCACCGGACAGGGAAATACCGGGGAGCTGTTTTTT | CASSATGQGNTGELFF
TRBJ2-7 | TRBD1 | TRBV28 | 15 | NA | TGTGCCAGCAGCACGTGGCGCGACAGGGTTAACGAGCAGTACTTC | CASSTWRDRVNEQYF
TRBJ2-1 | TRBD1 | TRBV5-6 | 17 | once | TGTGCCAGCAGCGCCAACAGGGGATCAAGGGCCTACAATGAGCAGTTCTTC | CASSANRGSRAYNEQFF
TRBJ2-2 | NA | TRBV15 | 16 | NA | TGTGCCACCAGCAGAGATGGGGGACGCAACACCGGGGAGCTGTTTTTT | CATSRDGGRNTGELFF
TRBJ2-7 | NA | TRBV15 | 13 | NA | TGTGCCACCAACCGACAGGGAGGGGACGAGCAGTACTTC | CATNRQGGDEQYF
TRBJ1-1 | TRBD1 | TRBV6-1 | 13 | NA | TGTGCCAGCAGTGAAAGGGCCAGGGGGCGGGCTTTCTTT | CASSERARGRAFF
TRBJ1-3 | NA | TRBV28 | 17 | NA | TGTGCCAGCAGTTTTCTTGGGGCAGGCGACTCTGGAAACACCATATATTTT | CASSFLGAGDSGNTIYF
TRBJ1-2 | NA | TRBV2 | 15 | NA | TGTGCCACCGCCTTCCTGGGCATATCTAACTATGGCTACACCTTC | CATAFLGISNYGYTF
TRBJ2-7 | NA | TRBV15 | 13 | NA | TGTGCCACCAGCAGAGATAGAATGTACGAGCAGTACTTC | CATSRDRMYEQYF
TRBJ1-2 | NA | TRBV7-9 | 15 | once | TGTGCCAGCAGCTTAGGAGGAGCTGGAAACTATGGCTACACCTTC | CASSLGGAGNYGYTF
TRBJ2-1 | NA | TRBV29-1 | 17 | NA | TGCAGCGTTGAAGATACCGGCGGAAGGGTTAATCCCAATGAGCAGTTCTTC | CSVEDTGGRVNPNEQFF
TRBJ2-7 | NA | TRBV30 | 15 | NA | TGTGCCTGGAGTGTCGCCCTGGGAAGCTCCTACGAGCAGTACTTC | CAWSVALGSSYEQYF
TRBJ2-1 | TRBD1 | TRBV29-1 | 14 | NA | TGCAGCGGTGGACAGGGGAGAACCTACAATGAGCAGTTCTTC | CSGGQGRTYNEQFF
TRBJ1-1 | NA | TRBV28 | 15 | NA | TGTGCCAGCAGCTTTACGTACGGGGAGAGTTCTGAAGCTTTCTTT | CASSFTYGESSEAFF
TRBJ1-5 | NA | TRBV28 | 16 | once | TGTGCCAGCAGCCTAAACAGGGCGGGATGGGTTCAGCCCCAGCATTTT | CASSLNRAGWVQPQHF
TRBJ1-5 | NA | TRBV7-2 | 14 | NA | TGTGCCAGCAGCTTAGAAGCAGGGCTTCAGCCCCAGCATTTT | CASSLEAGLQPQHF
TRBJ2-7 | NA | TRBV7-9 | 13 | few | TGTGCCAGCAGCTTCACAGGTACGGGGGAGCAGTACTTC | CASSFTGTGEQYF
TRBJ2-7 | NA | TRBV7-8 | 12 | NA | TGTGCCAGCAGCCCGCGTGTCCACGAGCAGTACTTC | CASSPRVHEQYF
TRBJ2-1 | TRBD1 | TRBV27 | 14 | few | TGTGCCAGCAGCGACAGGGGACGCGGCAATGAGCAGTTCTTC | CASSDRGRGNEQFF
TRBJ2-7 | NA | TRBV28 | 14 | NA | TGTGCCAGCAGTTCACCGGGACAACGCTACGAGCAGTACTTC | CASSSPGQRYEQYF
TRBJ2-2 | NA | TRBV5-1 | 15 | few | TGCGCCAGCAGCTTCGGAGTGTTGGGCACCGGGGAGCTGTTTTTT | CASSFGVLGTGELFF
TRBJ1-4 | NA | TRBV7-9 | 14 | NA | TGTGCCAGCAGCCCGGGAGATACTCATGAAAAACTGTTTTTT | CASSPGDTHEKLFF
TRBJ1-1 | NA | TRBV30 | 14 | NA | TGTGCCTGGAGTGTCGGCAGGATGAACACTGAAGCTTTCTTT | CAWSVGRMNTEAFF
TRBJ2-7 | TRBD1 | TRBV7-2 | 15 | NA | TGTGCCAGCAGCCCCCGGACAGGGGGTTTACTCGAGCAGTACTTC | CASSPRTGGLLEQYF
TRBJ2-2 | NA | TRBV30 | 15 | NA | TGTGCCTGGAGTTTGACTAGTTTAGCGACCGGGGAGCTGTTTTTT | CAWSLTSLATGELFF
TRBJ2-7 | NA | TRBV7-2 | 12 | NA | TGTGCCAGCAGCCTCCCCCAGAGGGAGCAGTACTTC | CASSLPQREQYF
TRBJ2-7 | NA | TRBV15 | 14 | NA | TGTGCCACCAGCAGAGATCCTGGGAATCACGAGCAGTACTTC | CATSRDPGNHEQYF
TRBJ2-7 | NA | TRBV11-1 | 16 | NA | TGTGCCAGCAGCTTAGCGGCGGGACAGAGGCACTACGAGCAGTACTTC | CASSLAAGQRHYEQYF
TRBJ2-1 | NA | TRBV18 | 15 | NA | TGTGCCAGCTCACGCCCGATAGGAGACTACAATGAGCAGTTCTTC | CASSRPIGDYNEQFF
TRBJ2-7 | TRBD2 | TRBV27 | 15 | NA | TGTGCCAGCAGAATCGATTCGACTAGCGGGAACGAGCAGTACTTC | CASRIDSTSGNEQYF
TRBJ2-2 | NA | TRBV27 | 15 | NA | TGTGCCAGCAGTTTTAGGGGTTCGAACACCGGGGAGCTGTTTTTT | CASSFRGSNTGELFF
TRBJ2-7 | NA | TRBV5-1 | 13 | NA | TGCGCCAGCAGCTTGACGGCGCCCCACGAGCAGTACTTC | CASSLTAPHEQYF
TRBJ1-4 | TRBD1 | TRBV28 | 14 | NA | TGTGCCAGCAGGCCGGGACAGCAAAATGAAAAACTGTTTTTT | CASRPGQQNEKLFF
TRBJ2-7 | NA | TRBV6-5 | 13 | once | TGTGCCAGCAGTACCCCCAACGGGCTCGAGCAGTACTTC | CASSTPNGLEQYF
TRBJ2-1 | TRBD2 | TRBV5-4 | 17 | NA | TGTGCCAGCAGTTCCCTAGCGGGAGGGTTGGGATACAATGAGCAGTTCTTC | CASSSLAGGLGYNEQFF
TRBJ2-5 | NA | TRBV19 | 13 | NA | TGTGCCAGTAGTATAAGGCAGCAAGAGACCCAGTACTTC | CASSIRQQETQYF
TRBJ2-7 | TRBD1 | TRBV10-1 | 14 | NA | TGCGCCAGCAGTGATACAGGGGGAACGTACGAGCAGTACTTC | CASSDTGGTYEQYF
TRBJ2-3 | TRBD2 | TRBV5-1 | 15 | NA | TGCGCCAGCAGCTTGTTGCTAGCGGGAGTTCATACGCAGTATTTT | CASSLLLAGVHTQYF
TRBJ2-2 | TRBD1 | TRBV7-3 | 17 | NA | TGTGCCAGCAGTCCTCATTGGACAGGGGGTAACACCGGGGAGCTGTTTTTT | CASSPHWTGGNTGELFF
TRBJ1-2 | TRBD1 | TRBV5-1 | 13 | NA | TGCGCCAGCAGCATAGGGGGCGGCTATGGCTACACCTTC | CASSIGGGYGYTF
TRBJ2-7 | NA | TRBV5-1 | 15 | NA | TGCGCCAGCAGCGACCCCACTGGGTTCGCTTACGAGCAGTACTTC | CASSDPTGFAYEQYF
TRBJ1-3 | NA | TRBV5-4 | 15 | NA | TGTGCCAGCAGCTTAGGCGGACAGATTGGAAACACCATATATTTT | CASSLGGQIGNTIYF
TRBJ2-7 | NA | TRBV6-6 | 13 | NA | TGTGCCAGCAGTTATTCGCAGTCCTACGAGCAGTACTTC | CASSYSQSYEQYF
TRBJ2-6 | TRBD2 | TRBV28 | 18 | NA | TGTGCCAGCAGCCGACTAGCGGGAGCGATCTCTGGGGCCAACGTCCTGACTTTC | CASSRLAGAISGANVLTF
TRBJ1-1 | NA | TRBV6-6 | 14 | few | TGTGCCAGCCACGACCGGGCCATGAACACTGAAGCTTTCTTT | CASHDRAMNTEAFF
TRBJ2-3 | TRBD2 | TRBV5-1 | 15 | NA | TGCGCCAGCAGCTTGGTGCCTAGCGGCCCGGAGACGCAGTATTTT | CASSLVPSGPETQYF
TRBJ2-7 | NA | TRBV30 | 11 | NA | TGTGCCTGGAGCTCATTGGGGGAGCAGTACTTC | CAWSSLGEQYF